A selection of T cell receptor beta chains follows, all from one sample in a study of T-cell reconstitution after alpha-beta-depleted transplantation in children. Each CDR3 protein is one row after TCRdb ran MiXCR on the PCR reads. The sample lists 450,000 to 550,000 distinct CDR3 sequences, about an eighth occurring once. Material: PBMCs, mostly from graft donor cells, obtained 180 days after TCRalphabeta/CD19-depleted stem cell transplant. The receptors were sampled from a female patient aged 2-9 years who had a stem cell transplant for aplastic anemia, so the T cells may come from the graft donor. CDR3s include the opening cysteine and the closing phenylalanine or tryptophan. A D gene is named only where the DNA matches it firmly.

V	J	D	CDR3
TRBV20-1	TRBJ2-7	TRBD2	CSAYPSGLAGYEQYF
TRBV27	TRBJ2-4	.	CASSPGTLAKNIQYF
TRBV9	TRBJ2-2	.	CASSVTRRPGELFF
TRBV14	TRBJ2-5	TRBD2	CASSQFGLAGGETQYF
TRBV9	TRBJ1-4	.	CASSPGGGEKLFF
TRBV5-1	TRBJ1-2	.	CASSLSGVDYGYTF
TRBV5-6	TRBJ2-1	.	CASSSDRGYNEQFF
TRBV7-2	TRBJ1-6	.	CASSLGGTYNSPLHF
TRBV7-2	TRBJ1-4	.	CASSLGSGSGEKLFF
TRBV10-3	TRBJ2-1	.	CAISEVEAHEQFF
TRBV6-2/TRBV6-3	TRBJ2-1	TRBD2	CAVEGTSGDSSYNEQFF
TRBV7-3	TRBJ2-7	TRBD2	CASSEYSGSSYEQYF
TRBV5-1	TRBJ1-1	.	CASSRPGHLNTEAFF
TRBV18	TRBJ1-2	.	CASSPGRDIGGYTF
TRBV29-1	TRBJ2-3	.	CSVGRASRGPDTQYF
TRBV5-1	TRBJ1-3	.	CASSLEVSGNTIYF
TRBV7-6	TRBJ2-7	.	CASSLGSTYEQYF
TRBV4-1	TRBJ2-5	.	CASSQLSRVLPEGTQYF
TRBV10-3	TRBJ2-3	.	CAISDWGGDTDTQYF
TRBV27	TRBJ2-7	TRBD2	CASADLAATLREHYF
TRBV27	TRBJ1-1	.	CASTRAGANTEAFF
TRBV18	TRBJ2-1	.	CASSPPENEQFF
TRBV28	TRBJ1-2	TRBD1	CASSFGATGGYYGYTF
TRBV6-1	TRBJ1-2	TRBD1	CASSELDRANYGYTF
TRBV6-5	TRBJ2-1	TRBD2	CASSYVSGRTDEQFF
TRBV29-1	TRBJ2-5	.	CSGSRGGETQYF
TRBV29-1	TRBJ1-1	TRBD1	CSVRTGGDTEAFF
TRBV14	TRBJ1-6	.	CASSQDIRREYNSPLHF
TRBV6-5	TRBJ1-1	.	CASSYMGRRENTEAFF
TRBV15	TRBJ2-7	.	CATSRASGYYEQYF
TRBV11-2	TRBJ2-2	TRBD1	CASSPGQGLANTGELFF
TRBV6-5	TRBJ2-2	TRBD2	CASSYGGAGHTGELFF
TRBV20-1	TRBJ2-1	.	CSAQIGGGYNEQFF
TRBV6-2/TRBV6-3	TRBJ1-1	.	CASSPYLGHLNTEAFF
TRBV9	TRBJ2-7	.	CASSVADRGYEQYF
TRBV27	TRBJ1-5	.	CASSLTGLAQPQHF
TRBV21-1	TRBJ2-1	.	CASETGEKDNEQFF
TRBV7-2	TRBJ2-4	TRBD2	CASSTGTINIQYF
TRBV4-3	TRBJ2-2	.	CASSQEERSTGELFF
TRBV7-2	TRBJ2-1	TRBD2	CASSLGIRTSVDEQFF
TRBV6-2/TRBV6-3	TRBJ2-5	.	CASSYSGVETQYF
TRBV28	TRBJ1-2	.	CASSLHRVDYGYTF
TRBV6-5	TRBJ2-2	TRBD2	CASSYSRTGLADTGELFF
TRBV7-2	TRBJ1-6	.	CASSLAPGPNSPLHF
TRBV7-9	TRBJ2-5	TRBD1	CASSLARDRGQETQYF
TRBV5-1	TRBJ2-1	TRBD2	CVSSDGLAGTYNEQFF
TRBV6-1	TRBJ2-5	TRBD2	CASRRLAGVEATQYF
TRBV20-1	TRBJ2-7	.	CSASWGLSLYEQYF
TRBV20-1	TRBJ2-3	.	CSATTPSGTQYF
TRBV4-3	TRBJ1-2	TRBD1	CASSQEVQGRYGYTF
TRBV28	TRBJ2-4	.	CASSSGNIQYF
TRBV7-7	TRBJ2-3	.	CASSFGQLDTQYF
TRBV5-1	TRBJ2-2	.	CASSPRGSETGELFF
TRBV28	TRBJ1-5	TRBD1	CASSLLRQGIQPQHF
TRBV2	TRBJ2-7	.	CASSESGAHEQYF
TRBV7-2	TRBJ2-7	.	CASSFLAGGIGPLSSYEQYF